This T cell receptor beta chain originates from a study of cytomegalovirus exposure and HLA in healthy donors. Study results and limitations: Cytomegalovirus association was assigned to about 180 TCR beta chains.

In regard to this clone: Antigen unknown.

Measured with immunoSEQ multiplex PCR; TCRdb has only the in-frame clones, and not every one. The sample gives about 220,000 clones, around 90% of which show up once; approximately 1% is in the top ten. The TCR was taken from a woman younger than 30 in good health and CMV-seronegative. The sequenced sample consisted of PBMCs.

CDR3 DNA: TGTGCCATCAACCCTGGGGGGAATTCTGGTTCACCCCTCCACTTT. Translated: CAINPGGNSGSPLHF. The V gene is TRBV10-3, the J gene TRBJ1-6; D may be TRBD1 (5 bases). CDR1 is ENHRY, CDR2 SYGVKD, per germline. With 7 bases removed from V and 9 bases from J, the gap between germline ends came to 19 bases. The length of the CDR3 is 15 residues.